These 6 T cell receptor beta chains came from one sample sequenced in a study of T-cell reconstitution after alpha-beta-depleted transplantation in children. Preparation of the TCRbeta library involved a method that used unique molecular identifiers. TCRdb passed the PCR reads through MiXCR, listing each CDR3 protein once. Here the sample spans 700,000 to 950,000 distinct CDR3 sequences, approximately 15% being singletons. This specimen consisted of PBMCs, mostly from graft donor cells, obtained 360 days after TCRalphabeta/CD19-depleted stem cell transplant. The origin of the receptors is a male patient under 18 who had a stem cell transplant for acute lymphoblastic leukemia, so the T cells may come from the graft donor.

V and J are TRBV20-1 and TRBJ2-2; 7 positions agree with TRBD2. The CDR3 has 14 residues. Germline-derived CDR1 and CDR2 are DFQATT and SNEGSKA (reference sequence). V shed 3 bases and J 3 bases; nucleotides not matched to a gene: 4. The CDR3 nucleotides are TGCAGTGCTAGGAGGGACTACTACACCGGGGAGCTGTTTTTT. This sequence encodes CSARRDYYTGELFF.

The chain has TRBV12-3 or TRBV12-4 and TRBJ1-3; no clear D gene. This CDR3 contains 13 residues. V was pared by 5 bases and J by 0 bases, with 5 bases between. The CDR3 is CASSLISGNTIYF. CDR3 bases: TGTGCCAGCAGTCTGATCTCTGGAAACACCATATATTTT.

The rearrangement uses TRBV5-1 and TRBJ2-1; 8 bases are a match to TRBD2. V lost 0 bases and J lost 8; bases outside the gene matches: 7. The CDR3 has 15 residues. Germline-derived CDR1 and CDR2 are SGHRS and YFSETQ. The CDR3 reads CASSLEGTRFDEQFF. The CDR3 DNA sequence: TGCGCCAGCAGCTTGGAGGGGACTAGATTCGATGAGCAGTTCTTC.

The rearrangement joins TRBV20-1 to TRBJ2-1; D gene unclear. Trimming left V 3 bases short and J 0 bases short, with 6 bases between. Germline V CDR1 and CDR2: DFQATT, SNEGSKA (reference sequence). The CDR3 spans 13 residues. The CDR3 reads CSARAGSYNEQFF. Here the CDR3 DNA reads TGCAGTGCTAGGGCAGGCTCCTACAATGAGCAGTTCTTC.

CDR3 in DNA: TGTGCCAGCAGCTTACTTTGGGGGGGGATCAACGAGCAGTACTTC. This sequence encodes CASSLLWGGINEQYF. V usage is TRBV7-2 and J usage is TRBJ2-7; 7 positions match TRBD2. CDR1 SGHTA and CDR2 FQGNSA come from the germline V gene. V shed 2 bases, J shed 5 bases, and the junction held 9 bases outside the gene matches. The CDR3 is made up of 15 amino acids.

This clonotype has a handful of counts. The genes are TRBV29-1 and TRBJ2-6; D remains unclear. V lost 5 bases and J lost 0, with 2 bases in between. The CDR3 is 12 residues long. CDR1 and CDR2 (germline): SQVTM, ANQGSEA. In DNA, the CDR3 is TGCAGCGTTTACTCTGGGGCCAACGTCCTGACTTTC. Translated: CSVYSGANVLTF.